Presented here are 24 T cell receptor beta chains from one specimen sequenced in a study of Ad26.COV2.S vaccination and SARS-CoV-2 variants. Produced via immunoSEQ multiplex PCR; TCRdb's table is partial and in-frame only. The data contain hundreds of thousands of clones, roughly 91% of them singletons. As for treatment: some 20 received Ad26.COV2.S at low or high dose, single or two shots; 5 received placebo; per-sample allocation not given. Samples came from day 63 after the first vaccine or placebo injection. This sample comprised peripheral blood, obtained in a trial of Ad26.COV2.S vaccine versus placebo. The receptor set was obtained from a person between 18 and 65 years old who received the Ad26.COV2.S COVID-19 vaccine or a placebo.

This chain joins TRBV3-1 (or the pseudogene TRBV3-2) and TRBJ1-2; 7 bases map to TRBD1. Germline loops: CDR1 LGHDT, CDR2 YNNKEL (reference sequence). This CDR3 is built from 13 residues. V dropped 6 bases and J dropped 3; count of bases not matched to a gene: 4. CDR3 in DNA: TGTGCCAGCAGAATAACAGGGGACTATGGCTACACCTTC. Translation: CASRITGDYGYTF.

In DNA, the CDR3 is TGTGCCAGCAGCCGCACCTTCACCGGGGAGCTGTTTTTT. Translating gives CASSRTFTGELFF. The genes are TRBV3-1 (or the pseudogene TRBV3-2) and TRBJ2-2; D ambiguous. Trimming removed 4 bases from V and 4 bases from J, with 7 bases in between. This CDR3 has 13 residues. Germline CDR1 is LGHDT and CDR2 is YNNKEL (reference sequence).

This chain's CDR3 is CASSYSRGSGNTIYF. The DNA for the CDR3 is TGTGCCAGCAGTTACTCCAGGGGGTCCGGAAACACCATATATTTT. The chain joins TRBV6-5 to TRBJ1-3, with 7 bases aligning to TRBD1. The CDR3 contains 15 residues. The germline V gene has CDR1 MNHEY and CDR2 SVGAGI. V gave up 0 bases and J gave up 4 bases; unmatched junction bases: 3.

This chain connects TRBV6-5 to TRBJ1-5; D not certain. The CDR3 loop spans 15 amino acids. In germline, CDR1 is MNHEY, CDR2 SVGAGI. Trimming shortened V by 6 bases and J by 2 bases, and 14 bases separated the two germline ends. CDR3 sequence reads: CASRSGRVGNQPQHF. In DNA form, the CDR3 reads TGTGCCAGCAGGTCGGGGAGAGTGGGCAATCAGCCCCAGCATTTT.

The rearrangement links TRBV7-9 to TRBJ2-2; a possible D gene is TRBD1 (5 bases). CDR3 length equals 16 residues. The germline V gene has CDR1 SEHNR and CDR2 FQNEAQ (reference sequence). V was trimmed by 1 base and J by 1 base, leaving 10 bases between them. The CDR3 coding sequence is TGTGCCAGCAGCTTAGTGGGCAGGGAGAACACCGGGGAGCTGTTTTTT. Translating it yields CASSLVGRENTGELFF. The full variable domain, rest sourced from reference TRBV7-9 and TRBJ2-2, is DTGVSQNPRHKITKRGQNVTFRCDPISEHNRLYWYRQTLGQGPEFLTYFQNEAQLEKSRLLSDRFSAERPKGSFSTLEIQRTEQGDSAMYLCASSLVGRENTGELFFGEGSRLTVL.

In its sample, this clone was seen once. The CDR3 DNA follows: TGCGCCAGCAGCTTACTAGAGACAGGGGGCCTAAGCACAGATACGCAGTATTTT. The encoded protein is CASSLLETGGLSTDTQYF. The genes are TRBV5-1 and TRBJ2-3; 10 nucleotides align to TRBD1. The CDR3 runs 18 residues. CDR1 is SGHRS and CDR2 is YFSETQ in the germline V gene. With V trimmed by 2 bases and J by 0 bases, 9 bases remained unmatched.

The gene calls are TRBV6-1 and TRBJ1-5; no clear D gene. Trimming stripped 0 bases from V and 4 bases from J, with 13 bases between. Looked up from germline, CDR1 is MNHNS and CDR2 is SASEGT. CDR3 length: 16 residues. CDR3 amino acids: CASSEARRRRNQPQHF. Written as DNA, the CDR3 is TGTGCCAGCAGTGAAGCGCGACGGAGGCGGAATCAGCCCCAGCATTTT.

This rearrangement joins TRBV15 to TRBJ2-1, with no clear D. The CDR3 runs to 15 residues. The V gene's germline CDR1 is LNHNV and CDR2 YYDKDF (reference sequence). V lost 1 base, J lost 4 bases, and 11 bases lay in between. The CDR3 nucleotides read TGTGCCACCAGCAGAGTCGAGAATTTTTACAATGAGCAGTTCTTC. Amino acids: CATSRVENFYNEQFF.

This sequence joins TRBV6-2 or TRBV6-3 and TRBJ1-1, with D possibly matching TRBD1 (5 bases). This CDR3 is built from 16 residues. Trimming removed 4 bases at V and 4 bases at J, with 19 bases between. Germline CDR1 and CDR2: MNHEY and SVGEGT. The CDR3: CASSWTQGRSGTEAFF. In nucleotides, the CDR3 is TGTGCCAGCAGTTGGACTCAGGGCCGTTCGGGCACTGAAGCTTTCTTT.

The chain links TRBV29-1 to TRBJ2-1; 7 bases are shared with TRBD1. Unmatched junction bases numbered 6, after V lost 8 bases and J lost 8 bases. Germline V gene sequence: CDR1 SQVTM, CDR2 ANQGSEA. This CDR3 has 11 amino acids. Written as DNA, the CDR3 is TGCAGCACCGGGGACAGCCATGAGCAGTTCTTC. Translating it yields CSTGDSHEQFF.

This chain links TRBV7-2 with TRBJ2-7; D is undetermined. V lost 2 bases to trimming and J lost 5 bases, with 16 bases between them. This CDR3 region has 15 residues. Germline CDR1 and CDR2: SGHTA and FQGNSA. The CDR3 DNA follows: TGTGCCAGCAGCTTATCGTCGGTCCTGGGGAACGAGCAGTACTTC. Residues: CASSLSSVLGNEQYF.

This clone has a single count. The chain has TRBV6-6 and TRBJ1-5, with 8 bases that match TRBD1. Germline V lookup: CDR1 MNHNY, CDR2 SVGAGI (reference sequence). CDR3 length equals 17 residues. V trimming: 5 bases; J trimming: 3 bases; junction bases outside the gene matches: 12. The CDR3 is CASSLGEGQVFNQPQHF. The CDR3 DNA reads TGTGCCAGCAGTCTAGGAGAGGGACAGGTGTTCAATCAGCCCCAGCATTTT.

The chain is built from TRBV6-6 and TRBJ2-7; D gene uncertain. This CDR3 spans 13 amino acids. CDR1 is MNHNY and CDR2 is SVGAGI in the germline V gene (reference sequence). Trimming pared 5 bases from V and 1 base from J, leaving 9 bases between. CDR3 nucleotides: TGTGCCAGCAGTGTGCTGGGATCCTACGAGCAGTACTTC. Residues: CASSVLGSYEQYF.

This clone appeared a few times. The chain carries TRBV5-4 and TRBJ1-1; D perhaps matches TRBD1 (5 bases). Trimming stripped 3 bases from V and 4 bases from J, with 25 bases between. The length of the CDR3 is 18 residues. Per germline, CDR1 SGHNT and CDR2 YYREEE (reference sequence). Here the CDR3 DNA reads TGTGCCAGCAGCTCAGTCTCCGTCCGGGACTGGGGGAGCACTGAAGCTTTCTTT. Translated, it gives CASSSVSVRDWGSTEAFF.

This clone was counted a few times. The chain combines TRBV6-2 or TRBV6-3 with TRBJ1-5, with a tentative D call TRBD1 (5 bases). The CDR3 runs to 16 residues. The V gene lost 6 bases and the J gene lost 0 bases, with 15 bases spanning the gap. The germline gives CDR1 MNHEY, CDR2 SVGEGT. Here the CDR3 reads CASSPDRDGSNQPQHF. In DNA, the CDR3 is TGTGCCAGCAGCCCCGACCGGGACGGTAGCAATCAGCCCCAGCATTTT.

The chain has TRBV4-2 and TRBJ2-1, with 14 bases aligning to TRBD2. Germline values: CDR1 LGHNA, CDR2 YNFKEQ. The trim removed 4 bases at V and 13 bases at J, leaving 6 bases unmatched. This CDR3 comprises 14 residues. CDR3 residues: CASSPKGLAGVQFF. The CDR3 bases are TGTGCCAGCAGCCCAAAGGGACTAGCGGGAGTACAGTTCTTC.

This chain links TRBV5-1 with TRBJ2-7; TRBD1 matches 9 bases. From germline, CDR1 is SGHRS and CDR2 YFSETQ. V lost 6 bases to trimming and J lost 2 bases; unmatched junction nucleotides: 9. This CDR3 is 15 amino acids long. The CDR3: CASNTGQGFAYEQYF. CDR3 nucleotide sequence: TGCGCCAGCAATACAGGACAGGGGTTCGCCTACGAGCAGTACTTC.

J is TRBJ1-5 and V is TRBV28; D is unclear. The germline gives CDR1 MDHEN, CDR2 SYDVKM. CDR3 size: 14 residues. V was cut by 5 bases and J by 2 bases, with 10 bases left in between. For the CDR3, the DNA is TGTGCCAGCAGTGCCCGCCGGGGCAATCAGCCCCAGCATTTT. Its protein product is CASSARRGNQPQHF.

Written as DNA, the CDR3 is TGTGCCAGCAGCCAAGGGACAATTCGCGAGCAGTACTTC. Translating it yields CASSQGTIREQYF. This chain connects TRBV7-9 to TRBJ2-7, with D tentatively TRBD1 (6 bases). The CDR3 has 13 residues. Germline V CDR1 and CDR2: SEHNR, FQNEAQ (reference sequence). V was cut by 5 bases and J by 6 bases, with 14 bases left in between.

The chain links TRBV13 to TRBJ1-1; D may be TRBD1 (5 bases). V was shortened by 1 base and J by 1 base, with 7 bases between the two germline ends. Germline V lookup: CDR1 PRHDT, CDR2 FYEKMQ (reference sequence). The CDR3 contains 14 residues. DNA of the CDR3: TGTGCCAGCAGCTTAGACAGGAAGAACACTGAAGCTTTCTTT. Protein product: CASSLDRKNTEAFF.

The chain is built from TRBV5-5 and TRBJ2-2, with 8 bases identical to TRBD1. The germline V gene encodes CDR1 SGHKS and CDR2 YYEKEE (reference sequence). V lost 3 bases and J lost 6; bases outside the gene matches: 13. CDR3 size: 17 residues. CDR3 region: CASSSQTGTGEPGELFF. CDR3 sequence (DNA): TGTGCCAGCAGCTCTCAGACCGGGACAGGAGAGCCCGGGGAGCTGTTTTTT.

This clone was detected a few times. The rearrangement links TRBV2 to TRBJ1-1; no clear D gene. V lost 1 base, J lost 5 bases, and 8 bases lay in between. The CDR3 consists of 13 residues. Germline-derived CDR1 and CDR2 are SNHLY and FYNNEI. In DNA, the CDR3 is TGTGCCAGCAGTGAAGGGGTGTGGACTGAAGCTTTCTTT. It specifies CASSEGVWTEAFF.

The CDR3 DNA reads TGTGCCAGCAGTGGATACAGCGGTGTGAACACTGAAGCTTTCTTT. Translating it yields CASSGYSGVNTEAFF. This chain links TRBV28 with TRBJ1-1; D unclear. The germline V gene encodes CDR1 MDHEN and CDR2 SYDVKM. The germline V and J ends were trimmed by 5 bases and 0 bases, with 13 bases remaining between them. The length of the CDR3 is 15 residues.

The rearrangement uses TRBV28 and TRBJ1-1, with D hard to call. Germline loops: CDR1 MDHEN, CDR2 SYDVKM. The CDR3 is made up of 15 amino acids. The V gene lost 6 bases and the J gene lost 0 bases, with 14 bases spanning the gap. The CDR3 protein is CASSLKLDLNTEAFF. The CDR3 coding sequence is TGTGCCAGCAGCCTAAAACTGGATTTGAACACTGAAGCTTTCTTT.